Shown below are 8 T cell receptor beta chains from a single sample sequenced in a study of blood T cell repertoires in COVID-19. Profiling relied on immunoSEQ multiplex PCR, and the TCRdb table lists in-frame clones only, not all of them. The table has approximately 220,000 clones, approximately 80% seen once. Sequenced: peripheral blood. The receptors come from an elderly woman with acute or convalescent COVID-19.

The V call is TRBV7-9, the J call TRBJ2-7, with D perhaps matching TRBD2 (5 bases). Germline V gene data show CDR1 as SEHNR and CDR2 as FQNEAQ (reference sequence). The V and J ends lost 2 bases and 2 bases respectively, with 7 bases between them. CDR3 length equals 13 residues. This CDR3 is CASSLPAAYEQYF. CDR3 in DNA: TGTGCCAGCAGCTTACCAGCGGCCTACGAGCAGTACTTC. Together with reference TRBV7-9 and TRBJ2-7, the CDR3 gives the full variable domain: DTGVSQNPRHKITKRGQNVTFRCDPISEHNRLYWYRQTLGQGPEFLTYFQNEAQLEKSRLLSDRFSAERPKGSFSTLEIQRTEQGDSAMYLCASSLPAAYEQYFGPGTRLTVT.

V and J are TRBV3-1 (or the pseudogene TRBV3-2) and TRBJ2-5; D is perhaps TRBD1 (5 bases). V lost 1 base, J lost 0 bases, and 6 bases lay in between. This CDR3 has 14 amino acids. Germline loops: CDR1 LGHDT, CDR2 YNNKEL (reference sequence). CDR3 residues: CASSQGQNQETQYF. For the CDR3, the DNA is TGTGCCAGCAGCCAAGGACAGAACCAAGAGACCCAGTACTTC.

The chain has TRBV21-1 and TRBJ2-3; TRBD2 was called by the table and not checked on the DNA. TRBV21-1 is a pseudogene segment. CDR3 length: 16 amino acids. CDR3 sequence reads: CASSPLAGTSTDTQYF. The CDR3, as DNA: TGTGCCAGCAGCCCCCTAGCGGGAACTAGCACAGATACGCAGTATTTT.

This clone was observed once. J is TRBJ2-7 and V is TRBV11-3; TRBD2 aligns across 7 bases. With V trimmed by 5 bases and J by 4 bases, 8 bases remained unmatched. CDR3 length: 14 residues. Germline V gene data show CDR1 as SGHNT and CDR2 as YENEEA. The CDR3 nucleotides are TGTGCCAGCAGCCCGGGCGCGGGAGAGTACGAGCAGTACTTC. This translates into CASSPGAGEYEQYF. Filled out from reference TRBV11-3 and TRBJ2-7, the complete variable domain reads EAGVVQSPRYKIIEKKQPVAFWCNPISGHNTLYWYLQNLGQGPELLIRYENEEAVDDSQLPKDRFSAERLKGVDSTLKIQPAELGDSAVYLCASSPGAGEYEQYFGPGTRLTVT.

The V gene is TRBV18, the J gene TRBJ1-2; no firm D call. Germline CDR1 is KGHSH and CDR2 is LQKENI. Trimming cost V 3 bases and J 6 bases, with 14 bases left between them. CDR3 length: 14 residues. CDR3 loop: CASSPQSSGNGYTF. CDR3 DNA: TGTGCCAGCTCACCCCAGAGCTCCGGGAATGGCTACACCTTC.

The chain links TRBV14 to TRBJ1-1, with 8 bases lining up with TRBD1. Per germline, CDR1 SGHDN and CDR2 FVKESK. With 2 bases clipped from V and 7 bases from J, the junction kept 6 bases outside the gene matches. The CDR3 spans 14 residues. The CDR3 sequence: CASSQFTGGGEAFF. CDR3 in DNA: TGTGCCAGCAGCCAATTCACAGGGGGGGGTGAAGCTTTCTTT.

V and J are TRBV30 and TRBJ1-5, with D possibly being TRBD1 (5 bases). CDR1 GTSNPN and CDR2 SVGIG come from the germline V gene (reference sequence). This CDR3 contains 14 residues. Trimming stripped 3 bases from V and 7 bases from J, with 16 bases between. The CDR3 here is CAWSSGRQGQPQHF. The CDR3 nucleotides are TGTGCCTGGAGCTCAGGGCGGCAGGGCCAGCCCCAGCATTTT.

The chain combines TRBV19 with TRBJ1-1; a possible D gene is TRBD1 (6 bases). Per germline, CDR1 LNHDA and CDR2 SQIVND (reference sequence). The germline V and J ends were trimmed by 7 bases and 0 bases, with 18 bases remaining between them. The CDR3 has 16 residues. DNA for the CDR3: TGTGCCAGTATCAAGAAGGGGGAATTTGTGAACACTGAAGCTTTCTTT. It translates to CASIKKGEFVNTEAFF.